This TCR beta chain comes out of a study of blood T cell repertoires in COVID-19. In the study overall: The analysed material was cDNA or gDNA that came from T cells, B-cell-depleted T cells, or PBMCs.

The sample holds one count of this clone. Its ends do not fully match the called genes, so a read error is possible. Original data processing: Amplifying reference gene primers gave estimates of nucleated cell counts. Profiling relied on immunoSEQ multiplex PCR, and the TCRdb table lists in-frame clones only, not all of them. V and J calls and clone size are those listed in that table; D and trimming were worked out from the DNA. The sample carries about 100,000 clones, approximately 86% recorded once. Germline-derived CDR1 and CDR2 are SGHTA and FQGNSA. This CDR3 region has 14 residues. The TCR was taken from a man older than 75 with active or convalescent COVID-19. The chain has TRBV7-2 and TRBJ2-2, with TRBD2 as a possible D gene (5 bases). The sample comprised peripheral blood. CDR3 nucleotide sequence: TGTGCCAGCAGCCCAGGACTGTACACCGGGGAGCTATTTTTT. Translated: CASSPGLYTGELFF.